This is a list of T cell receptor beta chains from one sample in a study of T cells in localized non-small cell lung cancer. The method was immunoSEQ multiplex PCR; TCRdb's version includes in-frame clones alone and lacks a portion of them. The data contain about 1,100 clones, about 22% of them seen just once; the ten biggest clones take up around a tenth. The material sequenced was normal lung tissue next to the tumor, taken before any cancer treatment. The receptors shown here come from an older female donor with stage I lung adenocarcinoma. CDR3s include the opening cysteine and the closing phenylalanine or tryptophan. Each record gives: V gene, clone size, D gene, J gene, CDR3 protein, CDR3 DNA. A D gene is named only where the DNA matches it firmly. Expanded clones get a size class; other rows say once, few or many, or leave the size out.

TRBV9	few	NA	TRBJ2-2	CASSLVAGELFF	TGTGCCAGCAGCTTAGTCGCCGGGGAGCTGTTTTTT
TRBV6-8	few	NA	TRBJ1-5	CAVGTGDSNQPQHF	TGTGCCGTTGGTACCGGGGATAGCAATCAGCCCCAGCATTTT
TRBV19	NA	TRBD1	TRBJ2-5	CASSLGQVETQYF	TGTGCCAGTAGTCTCGGACAGGTAGAGACCCAGTACTTC
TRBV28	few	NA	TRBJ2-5	CASSLSRRAKETQYF	TGTGCCAGCAGTTTATCTCGCAGGGCCAAGGAGACCCAGTACTTC
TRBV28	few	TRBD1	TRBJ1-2	CASSLYRGQGNYGYTF	TGTGCCAGCAGTTTATACCGGGGACAGGGGAACTATGGCTACACCTTC
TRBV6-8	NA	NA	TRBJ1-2	CASRKGESWSASPHYTF	TGTGCCAGCCGAAAAGGGGAGTCGTGGAGCGCTTCCCCCCACTACACCTTC
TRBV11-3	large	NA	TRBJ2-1	CASSRVGEYNEQFF	TGTGCCAGCAGCCGGGTTGGAGAGTACAATGAGCAGTTCTTC
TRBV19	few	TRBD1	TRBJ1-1	CASFRDRGTEAFF	TGTGCCAGCTTCCGGGACAGGGGGACTGAAGCTTTCTTT
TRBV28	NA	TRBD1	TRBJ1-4	CASSNIGTENEKLFF	TGTGCCAGCAGTAACATCGGGACAGAGAATGAAAAACTGTTTTTT
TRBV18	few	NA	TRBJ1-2	CASSPSLGQSYGYTF	TGTGCCAGCTCACCATCCCTAGGACAGTCCTATGGCTACACCTTC
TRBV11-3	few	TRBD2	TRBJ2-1	CASIGLAAYNEQFF	TGTGCCAGCATTGGACTAGCGGCCTACAATGAGCAGTTCTTC
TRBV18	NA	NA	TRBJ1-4	CASSPRRNEKLFF	TGTGCCAGCTCACCACGGCGAAATGAAAAACTGTTTTTT
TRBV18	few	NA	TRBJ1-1	CASSRHRVGTEAFF	TGTGCCAGCTCACGCCACAGGGTTGGTACTGAAGCTTTCTTT
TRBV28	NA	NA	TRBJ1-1	CASSLLFIRGGVYTEAFF	TGTGCCAGCAGTTTATTATTCATCCGGGGAGGGGTGTACACTGAAGCTTTCTTT
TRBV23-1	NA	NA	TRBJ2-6	CASSIGTQQSRANVLTF	TGCGCCAGCAGTATCGGCACGCAACAAAGTCGGGCCAACGTCCTGACTTTC
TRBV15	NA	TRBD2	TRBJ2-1	CATSRETSGGSYNEQFF	TGTGCCACCAGCAGAGAGACTAGCGGGGGTTCCTACAATGAGCAGTTCTTC
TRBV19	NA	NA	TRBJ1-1	CASSQRYIGRKNTEAFF	TGTGCCAGTAGCCAGAGATATATTGGCCGTAAGAACACTGAAGCTTTCTTT
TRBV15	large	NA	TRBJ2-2	CATSRDGAETGELFF	TGTGCCACCAGCAGAGATGGGGCAGAGACCGGGGAGCTGTTTTTT
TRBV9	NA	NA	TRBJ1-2	CASSTGPAYGYTF	TGTGCCAGCAGCACCGGGCCCGCCTATGGCTACACCTTC
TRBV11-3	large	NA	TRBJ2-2	CASSLGRENPTGELFF	TGTGCCAGCAGCCTAGGCCGGGAGAATCCCACCGGGGAGCTGTTTTTT
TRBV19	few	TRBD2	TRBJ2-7	CASSIREWGGTTYEQYF	TGTGCCAGTAGTATAAGGGAATGGGGAGGGACCACCTACGAGCAGTACTTC
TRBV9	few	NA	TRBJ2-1	CASSPRVQGIYNEQFF	TGTGCCAGCAGCCCGCGGGTGCAGGGGATCTACAATGAGCAGTTCTTC
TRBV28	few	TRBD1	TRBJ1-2	CASSAGTGLGYTF	TGTGCCAGCAGTGCCGGGACAGGGCTTGGCTACACCTTC
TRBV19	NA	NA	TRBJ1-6	CASSYTNRADNSPLHF	TGTGCCAGTTCATACACAAACCGGGCCGACAATTCACCCCTCCACTTT
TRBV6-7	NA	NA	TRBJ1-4	CASSLPASSGKLFF	TGTGCCAGCAGTCTCCCGGCTAGCAGCGGAAAACTGTTTTTT
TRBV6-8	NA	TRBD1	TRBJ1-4	CATGTGGNEKLFF	TGTGCCACCGGGACAGGGGGTAATGAAAAACTGTTTTTT
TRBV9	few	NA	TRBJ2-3	CASSPRDQGADTQYF	TGTGCCAGCAGCCCGCGGGATCAGGGTGCAGATACGCAGTATTTT
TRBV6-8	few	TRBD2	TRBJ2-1	CASSYSATSGNNEQFF	TGTGCCAGCAGTTACTCAGCGACTAGCGGGAACAATGAGCAGTTCTTC
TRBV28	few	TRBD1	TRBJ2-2	CASSFRDRGRSWNTGELFF	TGTGCCAGCAGTTTCCGGGACAGGGGGCGAAGTTGGAACACCGGGGAGCTGTTTTTT
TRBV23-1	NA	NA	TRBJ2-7	CASSPGTALSRDEQYF	TGCGCCAGCAGTCCGGGGACTGCCTTATCGAGGGACGAGCAGTACTTC
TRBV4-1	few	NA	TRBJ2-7	CASSQNPPRGTNYEQYF	TGCGCCAGCAGCCAGAACCCCCCCCGGGGCACCAACTACGAGCAGTACTTC